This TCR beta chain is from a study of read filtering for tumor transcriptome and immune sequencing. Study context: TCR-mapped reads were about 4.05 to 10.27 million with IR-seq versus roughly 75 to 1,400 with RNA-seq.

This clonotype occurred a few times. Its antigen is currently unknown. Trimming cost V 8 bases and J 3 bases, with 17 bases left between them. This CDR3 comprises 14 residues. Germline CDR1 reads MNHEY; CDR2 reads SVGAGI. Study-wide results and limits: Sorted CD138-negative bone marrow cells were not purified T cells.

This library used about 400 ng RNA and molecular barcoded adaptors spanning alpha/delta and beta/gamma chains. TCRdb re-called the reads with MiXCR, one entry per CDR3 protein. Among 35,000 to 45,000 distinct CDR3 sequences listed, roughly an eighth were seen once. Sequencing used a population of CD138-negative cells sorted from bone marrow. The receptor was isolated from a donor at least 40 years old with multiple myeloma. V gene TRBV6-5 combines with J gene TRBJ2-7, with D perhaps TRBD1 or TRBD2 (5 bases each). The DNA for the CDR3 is TGTGCCAGCTACATATTTTTTGGGGGCTACGAGCAGTACTTC. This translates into CASYIFFGGYEQYF.